The clone carrying this T cell receptor beta chain was detected ten times or more. This record belongs to a study of read filtering for tumor transcriptome and immune sequencing. Looking at the study overall: R-ISS stage counts were 8 or 9 for I, about 17 for II, roughly seven for III.

This CDR3 is 12 amino acids long. Germline V gene lookup returns CDR1 LGHNA and CDR2 YNFKEQ. The junction had 2 bases not matched to a gene; V was cut back by 3 bases and J by 9 bases. This library used roughly 400 ng RNA and molecular barcoded adaptors spanning alpha/delta and beta/gamma chains. Each CDR3 protein is one row after TCRdb ran MiXCR on the reads. The profile shows 60,000 or so distinct CDR3 sequences, approximately 18% of them singletons. Sampling of bone marrow took place during active disease in every patient. This chain uses TRBV4-2 with TRBJ2-1, with 7 bases lining up with TRBD1. This TCR derives from a donor older than 35 with multiple myeloma. The material sequenced was a population of CD138-negative cells sorted from bone marrow. The CDR3 reads CASSQDRTEQFF. The CDR3 DNA reads as TGTGCCAGCAGCCAGGACAGGACTGAGCAGTTCTTC.